Each of the 17 T cell receptor beta chains below was sequenced from the same sample in a study of T cell repertoires in urothelial bladder cancer. Some clones are missing from TCRdb's copy, which holds only in-frame ones; the method was immunoSEQ multiplex PCR. The data show roughly 6,600 clones, 71% seen once. What was sequenced was tumor-infiltrating cells from bladder cancer. These receptors originate from a human donor with urothelial carcinoma.

This clone was counted a few times. This chain joins TRBV7-2 and TRBJ1-1, with D unclear. This CDR3 spans 13 amino acids. Looked up from germline, CDR1 is SGHTA and CDR2 is FQGNSA. Trimming shortened V by 6 bases and J by 0 bases, and 8 bases separated the two germline ends. The CDR3 nucleotides read TGTGCCAGCAGTCCCTACCTGAACACTGAAGCTTTCTTT. The encoded protein is CASSPYLNTEAFF.

This clone came up once. This chain connects TRBV7-2 to TRBJ2-1; D remains ambiguous. With 1 base removed from V and 5 bases from J, the gap between germline ends came to 6 bases. The CDR3 is 13 residues long. Germline V lookup: CDR1 SGHTA, CDR2 FQGNSA. Written as DNA, the CDR3 is TGTGCCAGCAGCTTAGGGCGGAACAATGAGCAGTTCTTC. Its protein is CASSLGRNNEQFF.

V and J are TRBV27 and TRBJ1-2; TRBD1 aligns across 7 bases. The CDR3 contains 14 residues. Germline V CDR1 and CDR2: MNHEY, SMNVEV (reference sequence). The junction had 8 bases not matched to a gene; V was cut back by 5 bases and J by 5 bases. The CDR3 here is CASSGERGRYGYTF. The CDR3 region has the DNA TGTGCCAGCAGTGGCGAAAGGGGGCGGTATGGCTACACCTTC.

This chain joins TRBV2 and TRBJ1-6, with 7 bases fitting TRBD1. V gave up 7 bases and J gave up 6 bases; unmatched junction bases: 3. CDR1 and CDR2 (germline): SNHLY, FYNNEI. CDR3 length: 13 amino acids. The CDR3 loop is CASIYRGNSPLHF. The CDR3 DNA reads TGTGCCAGCATCTACAGGGGTAATTCACCCCTCCACTTT. Based on the CDR3 plus reference TRBV2 and TRBJ1-6, the full variable domain is EPEVTQTPSHQVTQMGQEVILRCVPISNHLYFYWYRQILGQKVEFLVSFYNNEISEKSEIFDDQFSVERPDGSNFTLKIRSTKLEDSAMYFCASIYRGNSPLHFGNGTRLTVT.

The rearrangement uses TRBV14 and TRBJ2-1; the D gene could be TRBD1 or TRBD2 (5 bases each). Trimming removed 4 bases from V and 9 bases from J, with 19 bases in between. There are 15 residues in the CDR3. Germline assignment: CDR1 SGHDN and CDR2 FVKESK. CDR3 residues: CASSRLKDSGGEQFF. The CDR3 nucleotides are TGTGCCAGCAGCCGACTTAAGGACTCTGGGGGTGAGCAGTTCTTC. Drawing the rest from reference TRBV14 and TRBJ2-1, the complete variable domain is EAGVTQFPSHSVIEKGQTVTLRCDPISGHDNLYWYRRVMGKEIKFLLHFVKESKQDESGMPNNRFLAERTGGTYSTLKVQPAELEDSGVYFCASSRLKDSGGEQFFGPGTRLTVL.

The rearrangement uses TRBV19 and TRBJ1-2, with TRBD1 matching over 7 bases. The CDR3 totals 14 residues. V shed 1 base, J shed 8 bases, and the junction held 7 bases outside the gene matches. The germline V gene encodes CDR1 LNHDA and CDR2 SQIVND (reference sequence). CDR3 loop: CASSIGGDSGGYTF. CDR3 in DNA: TGTGCCAGTAGTATAGGTGGGGACAGTGGCGGCTACACCTTC.

V gene TRBV4-1 combines with J gene TRBJ1-3, with no clear D. Germline values: CDR1 MGHRA, CDR2 YSYEKL. Trimming pared 0 bases from V and 0 bases from J, leaving 6 bases between. The CDR3 contains 15 residues. CDR3 sequence reads: CASSQDRFSGNTIYF. CDR3 DNA: TGCGCCAGCAGCCAAGATCGATTCTCTGGAAACACCATATATTTT.

The chain has TRBV6-5 and TRBJ2-1; TRBD2 matches 9 bases. The CDR3 is 14 amino acids. Looked up from germline, CDR1 is MNHEY and CDR2 is SVGAGI. With V trimmed by 2 bases and J by 11 bases, 7 bases remained unmatched. The CDR3 spells CASSYGAGGTKQFF. CDR3 nucleotide sequence: TGTGCCAGCAGTTACGGGGCGGGAGGGACCAAGCAGTTCTTC.

V usage is TRBV28 and J usage is TRBJ1-1, with D unresolved. CDR1 and CDR2 (germline): MDHEN, SYDVKM. Trimming shortened V by 3 bases and J by 3 bases, and 11 bases separated the two germline ends. The CDR3 sequence is 14 residues long. The CDR3 DNA reads as TGTGCCAGCAGTTTTGCGGGAAGGGACACTGAAGCTTTCTTT. Its translation: CASSFAGRDTEAFF. Based on the CDR3 plus reference TRBV28 and TRBJ1-1, the full variable domain is DVKVTQSSRYLVKRTGEKVFLECVQDMDHENMFWYRQDPGLGLRLIYFSYDVKMKEKGDIPEGYSVSREKKERFSLILESASTNQTSMYLCASSFAGRDTEAFFGQGTRLTVV.

The chain uses TRBV18 and TRBJ2-7; the match to TRBD2 covers 12 bases. V was clipped by 4 bases and J by 3 bases; unmatched bases: 10. Per the germline V gene, CDR1 is KGHSH and CDR2 is LQKENI. The CDR3 has 17 amino acids. The CDR3 sequence is CASSLGLAGNHHYEQYF. For the CDR3, the DNA is TGTGCCAGCTCACTAGGACTAGCGGGGAACCACCACTACGAGCAGTACTTC.

This chain links TRBV30 with TRBJ2-5; D is perhaps TRBD1 or TRBD2 (6 bases each). CDR3 length equals 13 residues. Germline assignment: CDR1 GTSNPN and CDR2 SVGIG (reference sequence). The V end was cut by 3 bases, the J end by 1 base, with 9 bases between. The CDR3 loop is CAWRGGRQETQYF. CDR3 coding DNA: TGTGCCTGGAGGGGGGGCCGCCAAGAGACCCAGTACTTC.

V is TRBV2 and J is TRBJ1-1; D is unresolved. The CDR3 extends over 12 amino acids. The V gene lost 8 bases and the J gene lost 8 bases, with 15 bases spanning the gap. In germline, CDR1 is SNHLY, CDR2 FYNNEI. CDR3 in amino acids: CASVYPSREAFF. In DNA, the CDR3 is TGTGCCAGCGTTTACCCAAGCAGGGAAGCTTTCTTT.

The chain is built from TRBV6-5 and TRBJ2-1, with D possibly TRBD1 on 6 matching bases. The germline V and J ends were trimmed by 6 bases and 4 bases, with 7 bases remaining between them. The V gene's germline CDR1 is MNHEY and CDR2 SVGAGI. The CDR3 length is 12 residues. The CDR3 spells CASRGAYNEQFF. In nucleotides, the CDR3 is TGTGCCAGCAGGGGGGCATACAATGAGCAGTTCTTC.

The chain carries TRBV23-1 and TRBJ2-7; no clear D. TRBV23-1 is flagged as an ORF with uncertain function. The length of the CDR3 is 11 residues. V dropped 7 bases and J dropped 11 bases, with 15 bases sitting between them. The CDR3 region is CASTEILEEYF. The CDR3 DNA sequence: TGCGCCAGCACTGAAATCCTTGAGGAGTACTTC.

The genes are TRBV29-1 and TRBJ1-1, with D unresolved. Germline V gene data show CDR1 as SQVTM and CDR2 as ANQGSEA. The CDR3 totals 11 residues. With 4 bases removed from V and 7 bases from J, the gap between germline ends came to 10 bases. The CDR3 sequence is CSVGGGSEAFF. CDR3 bases: TGCAGCGTTGGGGGAGGGAGTGAAGCTTTCTTT.

V gene TRBV19 combines with J gene TRBJ2-6; D gene ambiguous. The CDR3 is 12 amino acids. V lost 8 bases and J 2 bases, leaving 4 bases between the germline ends. From germline, CDR1 is LNHDA and CDR2 SQIVND (reference sequence). CDR3 amino acids: CASSAGANVLTF. The CDR3, as DNA: TGTGCCAGTTCCGCTGGGGCCAACGTCCTGACTTTC.

CDR3 residues: CSAKGYSEQYF. As DNA, the CDR3 is TGCAGTGCTAAGGGGTACTCCGAGCAGTACTTC. The genes are TRBV20-1 and TRBJ2-7, with a weak D call TRBD1 (5 bases). V dropped 4 bases and J dropped 6 bases, with 10 bases sitting between them. The germline gives CDR1 DFQATT, CDR2 SNEGSKA (reference sequence). The length of the CDR3 is 11 residues.